This TCR beta chain emerged from a study of blood T cell repertoires in COVID-19. Participants came from some 26 US areas, aged roughly 18 to 89 years. The V gene's germline CDR1 is SQVTM and CDR2 ANQGSEA. The junction had 10 bases not matched to a gene; V was cut back by 7 bases and J by 3 bases. The CDR3 spans 14 residues. Original handling: Quantification of nucleated cells was approximated via reference gene primer amplification. This table comes from immunoSEQ multiplex PCR, and its TCRdb copy is limited to in-frame clones, with some not included. The V and J calls and clone size come from that table; D and trimming were worked out from the DNA. This sample has over 350,000 clones; roughly 90% occur once, and the top ten carry approximately 1%.

Sequenced input: PBMCs or T cells enriched from blood (not recorded which). The genes are TRBV29-1 and TRBJ2-5; 8 positions match TRBD2. The sequence was obtained from a young woman with acute COVID-19. CDR3 coding DNA: TGCAGCGCTCTGACACTAGCGGCTGAAGAGACCCAGTACTTC. Translating it yields CSALTLAAEETQYF.